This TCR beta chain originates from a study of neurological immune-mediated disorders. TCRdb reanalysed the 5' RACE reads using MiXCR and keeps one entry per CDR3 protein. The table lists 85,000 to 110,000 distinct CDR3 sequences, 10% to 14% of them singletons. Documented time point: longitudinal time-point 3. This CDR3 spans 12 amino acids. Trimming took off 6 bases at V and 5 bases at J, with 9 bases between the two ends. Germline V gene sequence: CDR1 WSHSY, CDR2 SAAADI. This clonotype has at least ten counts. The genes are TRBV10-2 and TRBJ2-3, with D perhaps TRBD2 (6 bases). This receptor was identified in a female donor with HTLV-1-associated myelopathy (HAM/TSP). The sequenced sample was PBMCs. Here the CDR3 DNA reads TGCGCCAGCAGGCGGGACTTAGATACGCAGTATTTT. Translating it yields CASRRDLDTQYF.